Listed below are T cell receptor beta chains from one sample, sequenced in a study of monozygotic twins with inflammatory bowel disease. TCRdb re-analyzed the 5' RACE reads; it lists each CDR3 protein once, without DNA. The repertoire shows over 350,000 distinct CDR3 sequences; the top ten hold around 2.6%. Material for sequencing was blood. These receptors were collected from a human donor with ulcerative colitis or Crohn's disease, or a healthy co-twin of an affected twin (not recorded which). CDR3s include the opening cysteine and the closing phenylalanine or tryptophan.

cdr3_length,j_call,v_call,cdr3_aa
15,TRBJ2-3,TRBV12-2,CASPMPPRVLDTQYF
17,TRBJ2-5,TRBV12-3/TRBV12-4,CASSLLEQDRTQETQYF
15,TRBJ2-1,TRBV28,CASRTGQGLSNEQFF
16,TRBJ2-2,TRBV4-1,CASRGTGTGDTGELFF
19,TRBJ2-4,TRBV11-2,CASSLNTFQAGQRGNIQYF
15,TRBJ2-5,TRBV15,CATSRDLGLSETQYF
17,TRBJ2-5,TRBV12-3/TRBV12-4,CASSPLQGLAGEETQYF
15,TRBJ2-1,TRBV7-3,CASSYRALAGAQQFF
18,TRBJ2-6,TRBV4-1,CASSQVEGGPSGANVLTF
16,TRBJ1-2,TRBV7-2,CASSPAGTGLGYGYTF
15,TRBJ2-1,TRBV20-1,CSARPGQGSGNEQFF
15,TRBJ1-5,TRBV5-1,CASSPAPGLRQPQHF
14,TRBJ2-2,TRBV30,CAWKVHRNTGELFF
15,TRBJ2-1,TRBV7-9,CASLRRQGRDNEQFF
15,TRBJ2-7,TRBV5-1,CASSVTGLLSYEQYF
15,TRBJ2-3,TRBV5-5,CASSTRQASTDTQYF
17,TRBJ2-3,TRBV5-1,CASSLLTGQGGTDTQYF
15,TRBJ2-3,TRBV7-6,CASSLTAASTDTQYF
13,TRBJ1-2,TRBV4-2,CASSQLGQYGYTF
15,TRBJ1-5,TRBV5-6,CASSLRGAGHQPQHF
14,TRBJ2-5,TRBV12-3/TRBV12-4,CASSFQVALETQYF
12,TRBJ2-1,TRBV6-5,CASTYGGGEQFF
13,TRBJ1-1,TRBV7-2,CASTLQPNTEAFF
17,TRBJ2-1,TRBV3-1,CASSQDDRVGVRNEQFF
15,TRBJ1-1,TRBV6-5,CASSYSVGVEGEAFF
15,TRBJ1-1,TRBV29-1,CSVADGWGQGTEAFF
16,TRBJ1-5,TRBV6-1,CASSRLGTVSNQPQHF
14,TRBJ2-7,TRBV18,CASSEKTGDYEQYF
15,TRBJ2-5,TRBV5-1,CASSPTLADLEGQYF
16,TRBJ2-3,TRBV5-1,CASSLDPGQGGDTQYF
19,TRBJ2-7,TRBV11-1,CASSFRRQGSAELKPEQYF
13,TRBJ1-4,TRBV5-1,CATRLATNEKLFF
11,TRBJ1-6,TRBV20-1,CSASGGTPLHF
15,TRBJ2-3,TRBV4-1,CASSLAGGETDTQYF
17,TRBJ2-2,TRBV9,CASSASSGQGATGELFF
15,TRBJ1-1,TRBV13,CASSFRDKMNTEAFF
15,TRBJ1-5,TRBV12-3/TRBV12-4,CASSPRRGRNQPQHF
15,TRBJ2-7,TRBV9,CASSVGAASSYEQYF
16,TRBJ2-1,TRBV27,CASSLSRRVDDNEQFF
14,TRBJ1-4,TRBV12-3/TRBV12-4,CASSSGTANEKLFF
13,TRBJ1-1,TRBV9,CASSVEVFSEAFF
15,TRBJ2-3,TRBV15,CATSRDLRSTDTQYF
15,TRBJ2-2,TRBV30,CAWSVGGGHTGELFF
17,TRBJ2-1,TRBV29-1,CSARGVKGSSSYNEQFF
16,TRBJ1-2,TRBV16,CASSQSDPRQGEGYTF
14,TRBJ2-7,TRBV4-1,CASSQATESYEQYF
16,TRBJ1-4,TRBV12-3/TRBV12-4,CASRTTGTGGREKLFF
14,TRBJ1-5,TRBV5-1,CASSAGQPNQPQHF
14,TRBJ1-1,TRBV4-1,CASSPIGLSTEAFF
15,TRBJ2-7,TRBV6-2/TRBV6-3,CASSSLWTGSYEQYF
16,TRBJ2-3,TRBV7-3,CASSLKGTVRTDTQYF
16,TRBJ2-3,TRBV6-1,CASSDPLRGFTDTQYF
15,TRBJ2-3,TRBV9,CASSVAGGLTDTQYF